Listed here is a single T cell receptor beta chain. Its cognate antigen is unknown. Drawing of blood for sampling happened at baseline, at cycle 4 day 1, and at cycle 7 day 1. The data stem from a study of OX40 agonist ivuxolimab in advanced cancers. Profiled with immunoSEQ multiplex PCR; TCRdb holds only in-frame clones, not every one. The sample includes some 70,000 clones, approximately 90% of them seen just once. Study results and limitations: Undetermined was the antigen specificity of the expanded peripheral T cells. Mean expanded clone counts were higher in CD8+ than CD4+ T cells.

The V end lost 5 bases, the J end lost 0 bases, and 17 bases lay between the germline ends. Germline-derived CDR1 and CDR2 are SGHTS and YDEGEE. The CDR3 extends over 16 amino acids. This rearrangement joins TRBV5-8 to TRBJ1-1; weak D call: TRBD1 (5 bases). This receptor was obtained from an adult with an advanced solid tumor such as melanoma, head and neck, liver or kidney cancer. The specimen was CD4+ or CD8+ T cells sorted from blood, collected in a trial of the OX40 agonist ivuxolimab. CDR3 sequence (DNA): TGTGCCAGCAGAATGGGACGGTCGCTGTTGAACACTGAAGCTTTCTTT. It encodes CASRMGRSLLNTEAFF.